This is a list of T cell receptor beta chains from one sample in a study of cytomegalovirus exposure and HLA in healthy donors. Here immunoSEQ multiplex PCR was the method, and the copy in TCRdb shows in-frame clones only, minus some. This listing includes about 130,000 clones. The sample comprised PBMCs. Receptor source: a man aged 18 to 35 in good health and CMV-seronegative. Each CDR3 is given with its conserved first and last residue. Each record gives: V gene, D gene, J gene, CDR3 protein, CDR3 DNA. A D gene is named only where the DNA matches it firmly.

TRBV7-8	NA	TRBJ1-1	CASSGGHREWQAFF	TGTGCCAGCAGCGGGGGACACCGAGAATGGCAAGCTTTCTTT
TRBV11-2	NA	TRBJ1-2	CASGGQNFYGYTF	TGTGCCAGCGGCGGACAGAACTTCTATGGCTACACCTTC
TRBV7-9	TRBD2	TRBJ2-7	CASSPFAGGHEQYF	TGTGCCAGCAGTCCCTTCGCGGGAGGGCACGAGCAGTACTTC
TRBV2	NA	TRBJ2-1	CAGYEGRRNEQFF	TGTGCCGGCTATGAGGGCCGGCGAAATGAGCAGTTCTTC
TRBV7-2	NA	TRBJ1-6	CASSHPPGRLSYNSPLHF	TGTGCCAGCAGCCACCCCCCAGGGAGGCTCTCCTATAATTCACCCCTCCACTTT
TRBV5-1	NA	TRBJ1-2	CASTRIGDGYTF	TGCGCCAGCACCAGGATAGGCGATGGCTACACCTTC
TRBV6-6	NA	TRBJ1-5	CASSWAPTQGQPQHF	TGTGCCAGCAGTTGGGCTCCTACCCAGGGGCAGCCCCAGCATTTT
TRBV5-6	NA	TRBJ2-1	CASSLGGRNEQFF	TGTGCCAGCAGCTTGGGGGGGAGGAATGAGCAGTTCTTC
TRBV6-1	NA	TRBJ1-1	CASSPGNTEAFF	TGTGCCAGCAGCCCAGGAAACACTGAAGCTTTCTTT
TRBV28	NA	TRBJ1-2	CASSLPDNNYGYTF	TGTGCCAGCAGTTTACCTGACAACAACTATGGCTACACCTTC
TRBV9	NA	TRBJ1-5	CASSVGPGQPQHF	TGTGCCAGCAGCGTAGGGCCAGGTCAGCCCCAGCATTTT
TRBV7-9	TRBD1	TRBJ2-7	CASSSRTGQGYYEQYF	TGTGCCAGCAGCTCGAGGACAGGGCAAGGCTACTACGAGCAGTACTTC
TRBV18	TRBD1	TRBJ1-2	CASSPQQGENYGYTF	TGTGCCAGCTCACCACAACAGGGGGAGAACTATGGCTACACCTTC
TRBV6-5	NA	TRBJ1-5	CASSYTGGSNQPQHF	TGTGCCAGCAGTTACACCGGAGGTAGCAATCAGCCCCAGCATTTT
TRBV7-6	TRBD1	TRBJ2-7	CASSGQGAYEQYF	TGTGCCAGCAGCGGACAGGGGGCCTACGAGCAGTACTTC
TRBV10-3	TRBD1	TRBJ1-1	CAIRDRTEAFF	TGTGCCATCAGGGACAGGACTGAAGCTTTCTTT
TRBV4-1	TRBD1	TRBJ1-2	CASSPRDSYGYTF	TGCGCCAGCAGCCCACGGGACAGCTATGGCTACACCTTC
TRBV7-9	NA	TRBJ2-2	CASSPEGSGTPNTGELFF	TGTGCCAGCAGCCCAGAGGGTTCCGGGACACCGAACACCGGGGAGCTGTTTTTT